This T cell receptor (beta chain) was recovered during a study of blood T cell repertoires in COVID-19. This CDR3 comprises 13 residues. Germline V gene lookup returns CDR1 SGHNT and CDR2 YENEEA. The germline V and J ends were trimmed by 3 bases and 5 bases, with 11 bases remaining between them. Libraries were prepared by immunoSEQ multiplex PCR; TCRdb keeps only in-frame clonotypes and omits some of them. This sample has 120,000 or so clones; roughly 90% occur once, and the top ten carry approximately 3.7%. The sequencing sample was made of peripheral blood. V usage is TRBV11-3 and J usage is TRBJ2-7; D is possibly TRBD2 (5 bases). This sequence originates from a man aged 45-65 years with active COVID-19. The DNA for the CDR3 is TGTGCCAGCAGCTTTACCCTAGCCGACGAGCAGTACGTC. This encodes CASSFTLADEQYV.